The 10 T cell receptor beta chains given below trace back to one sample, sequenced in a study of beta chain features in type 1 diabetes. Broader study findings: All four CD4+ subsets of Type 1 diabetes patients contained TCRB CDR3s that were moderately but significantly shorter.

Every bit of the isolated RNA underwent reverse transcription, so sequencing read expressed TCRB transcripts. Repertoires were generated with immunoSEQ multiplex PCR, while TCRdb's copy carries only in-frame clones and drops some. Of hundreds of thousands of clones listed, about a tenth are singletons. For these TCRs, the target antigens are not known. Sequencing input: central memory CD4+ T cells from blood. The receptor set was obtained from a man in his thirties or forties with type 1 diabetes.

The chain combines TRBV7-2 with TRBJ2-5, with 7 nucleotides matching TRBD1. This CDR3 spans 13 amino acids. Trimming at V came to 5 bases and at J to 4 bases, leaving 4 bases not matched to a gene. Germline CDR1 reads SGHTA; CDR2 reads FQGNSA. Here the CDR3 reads CASSRPGGETQYF. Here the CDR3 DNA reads TGTGCCAGCAGCCGGCCAGGGGGAGAGACCCAGTACTTC.

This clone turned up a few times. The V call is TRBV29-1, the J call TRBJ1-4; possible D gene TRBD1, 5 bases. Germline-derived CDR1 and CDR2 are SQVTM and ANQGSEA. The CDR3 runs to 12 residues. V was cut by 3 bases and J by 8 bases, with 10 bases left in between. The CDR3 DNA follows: TGCAGCGTTGATTTCGGGGACGAAAAACTGTTTTTT. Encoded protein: CSVDFGDEKLFF.

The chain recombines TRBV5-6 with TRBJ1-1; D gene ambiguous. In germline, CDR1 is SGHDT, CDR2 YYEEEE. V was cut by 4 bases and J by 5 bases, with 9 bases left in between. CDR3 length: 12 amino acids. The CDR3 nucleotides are TGTGCCAGCAGCCTTCTCGGTACTGAAGCTTTCTTT. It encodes CASSLLGTEAFF.

CDR3 residues: CASSNNYGYTF. As DNA, the CDR3 is TGTGCCAGCAGTAACAACTATGGCTACACCTTC. The rearrangement links TRBV28 to TRBJ1-2; D is ambiguous. CDR1 MDHEN and CDR2 SYDVKM come from the germline V gene. CDR3 length: 11 amino acids. The V end was cut by 5 bases, the J end by 2 bases, with 3 bases between.

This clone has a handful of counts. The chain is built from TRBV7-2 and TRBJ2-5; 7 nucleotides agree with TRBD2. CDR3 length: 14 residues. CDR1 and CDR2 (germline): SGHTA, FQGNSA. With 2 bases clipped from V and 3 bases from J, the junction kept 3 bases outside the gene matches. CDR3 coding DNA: TGTGCCAGCAGCTTAAACGCGGGGGAAGAGACCCAGTACTTC. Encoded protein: CASSLNAGEETQYF.

The CDR3 here is CAASGRRPDTQYF. The CDR3 bases are TGTGCCGCCTCGGGACGGCGTCCGGATACGCAGTATTTT. The chain employs TRBV7-2 and TRBJ2-3, with D possibly called TRBD1 or TRBD2 (5 bases each). V lost 11 bases and J lost 6, with 18 bases in between. CDR1 is SGHTA and CDR2 is FQGNSA in the germline V gene. This CDR3 has 13 residues.

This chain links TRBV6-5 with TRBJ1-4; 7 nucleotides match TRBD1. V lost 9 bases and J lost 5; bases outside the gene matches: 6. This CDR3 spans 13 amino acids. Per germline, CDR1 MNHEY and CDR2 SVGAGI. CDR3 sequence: CASQGQINEKLFF. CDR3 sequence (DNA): TGTGCCAGTCAGGGACAGATAAATGAAAAACTGTTTTTT.

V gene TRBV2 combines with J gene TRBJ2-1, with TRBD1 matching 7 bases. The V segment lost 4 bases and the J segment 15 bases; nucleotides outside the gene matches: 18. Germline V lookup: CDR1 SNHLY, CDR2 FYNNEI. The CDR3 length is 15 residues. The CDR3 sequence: CASSGQGPPMTPGFF. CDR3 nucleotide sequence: TGTGCCAGCAGTGGACAGGGACCTCCAATGACCCCAGGGTTCTTC.

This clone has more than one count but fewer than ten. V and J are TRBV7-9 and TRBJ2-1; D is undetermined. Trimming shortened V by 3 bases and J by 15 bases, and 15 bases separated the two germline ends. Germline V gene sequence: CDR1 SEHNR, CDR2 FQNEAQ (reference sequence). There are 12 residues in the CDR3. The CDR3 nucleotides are TGTGCCAGCAGCTTTAGTGCAGGTCATGGGTTCTTC. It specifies CASSFSAGHGFF.

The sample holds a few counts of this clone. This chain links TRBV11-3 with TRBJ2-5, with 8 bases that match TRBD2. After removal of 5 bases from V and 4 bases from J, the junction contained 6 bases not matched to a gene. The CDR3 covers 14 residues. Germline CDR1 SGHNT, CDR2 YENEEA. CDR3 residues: CASSLRGGRETQYF. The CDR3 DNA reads TGTGCCAGCAGCCTCCGGGGGGGGAGAGAGACCCAGTACTTC.